This T cell receptor beta chain comes out of a study of shared clonotypes between healthy human individuals. Details on this clone: Its antigen is undetermined.

General study results and limits: Some clonotypes were shared by all four sorted-subset donors, while others were not shared. The non-shared ones had lower generation probabilities than the shared ones. Represented diversity, genetic and exposure-history alike, was limited by few donors.

Several immunoSEQ plates held equal portions of the genomic DNA taken from each subset. The table came from immunoSEQ multiplex PCR; TCRdb's copy has only in-frame clones and leaves some out. Of about 980,000 clones in the sample, more than 75% are singletons; the top ten hold roughly 1.5%. Trimming took 6 bases from V and 5 from J; bases not matched to a gene: 6. The CDR3 is 14 residues long. Per the germline V gene, CDR1 is LNHDA and CDR2 is SQIVND (reference sequence). The receptor was derived from a man aged 18 to 35 in good health. Material: memory CD4+ T cells sorted from blood. Subset: CD45RA-negative fraction. This sequence joins TRBV19 and TRBJ1-1, with TRBD1 matching over 10 bases. Here the CDR3 reads CASRTGGVETEAFF. The CDR3 DNA reads TGTGCCAGTAGGACAGGGGGCGTAGAAACTGAAGCTTTCTTT.